The 24 T cell receptor beta chains below come from one sample, sequenced in a study of blood T cells in healthy people across ages. The authors ran a second PCR of 7 to 11 cycles using a sample-barcoded 5' primer and a J-beta primer mix. A single record per CDR3 protein comes from TCRdb applying MiXCR to the 5' RACE reads. Seen here are about 780,000 distinct CDR3 sequences, around a quarter observed once, and the top ten hold about 2.9%. In addition, the sample was reused for a study of T cells of mothers and their children.

Sample: blood. The receptors were gathered from a boy younger than 18 in good health.

This clonotype showed up just a few times. The chain recombines TRBV7-3 with TRBJ2-3; 11 bases agree with TRBD2. This CDR3 has 16 residues. Per the germline V gene, CDR1 is SGHTA and CDR2 is FQGTGA. V dropped 2 bases and J dropped 1; count of bases not matched to a gene: 2. CDR3 sequence: CASSLDSGGGTDTQYF. CDR3 bases: TGTGCCAGCAGCTTAGATAGCGGGGGGGGCACAGATACGCAGTATTTT.

This chain links TRBV12-3 or TRBV12-4 with TRBJ2-5; 12 positions agree with TRBD2. The last part of the DNA fits TRBJ2-1 better; the J call may be wrong. The CDR3 is 15 amino acids. The CDR3 spells CASTMGLAGPNEQFF. The CDR3 coding sequence is TGTGCCAGCACTATGGGACTAGCGGGTCCCAATGAGCAGTTCTTC.

The gene calls are TRBV5-1 and TRBJ2-6; 8 nucleotides match TRBD1. This CDR3 is built from 16 residues. Per germline, CDR1 SGHRS and CDR2 YFSETQ. Trimming cost V 4 bases and J 0 bases; bases outside gene matches: 3. CDR3 sequence: CASSMGQVSGANVLTF. CDR3 DNA: TGCGCCAGCAGCATGGGACAGGTCTCTGGGGCCAACGTCCTGACTTTC.

The chain couples TRBV5-1 to TRBJ2-2; maybe TRBD1 (6 bases). Trimming stripped 6 bases from V and 4 bases from J, with 10 bases between. The V gene's germline CDR1 is SGHRS and CDR2 YFSETQ. This CDR3 comprises 13 residues. This CDR3 reads CASNRDTTGELFF. CDR3 bases: TGCGCCAGCAACCGGGACACCACCGGGGAGCTGTTTTTT.

There are a few counts of this clonotype. The gene calls are TRBV6-2 or TRBV6-3 and TRBJ2-5; maybe TRBD1 (7 bases). V was pared by 8 bases and J by 0 bases, with 19 bases between. The CDR3 length is 16 residues. CDR1 and CDR2 from the germline V gene are MNHEY and SVGEGT. The CDR3 DNA sequence: TGTGCCAGCGGAGGGGGCGGGACAGCATACCAAGAGACCCAGTACTTC. It translates to CASGGGGTAYQETQYF.

The gene calls are TRBV5-1 and TRBJ1-2; no firm D call. V was cut by 5 bases and J by 3 bases, with 8 bases left in between. This CDR3 comprises 12 residues. From germline, CDR1 is SGHRS and CDR2 YFSETQ. The CDR3 loop is CASRRQDYGYTF. CDR3 DNA sequence: TGCGCCAGCAGAAGACAAGACTATGGCTACACCTTC.

The V gene is TRBV12-3 or TRBV12-4, the J gene TRBJ2-6; D gene ambiguous. V lost 3 bases to trimming and J lost 0 bases, with 6 bases between them. The CDR3 is 15 residues long. CDR3 amino acids: CASSFFSSGANVLTF. For the CDR3, the DNA is TGTGCCAGCAGTTTCTTCTCCTCTGGGGCCAACGTCCTGACTTTC.

This clonotype appeared many times. The chain has TRBV5-1 and TRBJ1-2, with a weak D call TRBD1 (5 bases). V lost 4 bases to trimming and J lost 3 bases, with 16 bases between them. Germline loops: CDR1 SGHRS, CDR2 YFSETQ. The CDR3 sequence is 15 residues long. For the CDR3, the DNA is TGCGCCAGCAGCCCGGAGGGGAAGATGGACTATGGCTACACCTTC. It is translated as CASSPEGKMDYGYTF.

The table lists this clonotype with a few counts. The V call is TRBV21-1, the J call TRBJ2-3; TRBD1 is the table's D call, not checked against the DNA. TRBV21-1 is a documented pseudogene. The CDR3 is 18 residues long. The CDR3 coding sequence is TGTGCCAGCAGCAAACAGGCGGGACAGGGCGAAATAACAGATACGCAGTATTTT. Translated: CASSKQAGQGEITDTQYF.

The table lists this clonotype with many counts. V is TRBV28 and J is TRBJ2-7; the match to TRBD1 covers 8 bases. CDR1 is MDHEN, CDR2 SYDVKM, per germline. CDR3 length: 14 amino acids. Trimming cost V 8 bases and J 0 bases; bases outside gene matches: 6. CDR3 region: CASSPTGGSYEQYF. The CDR3 region has the DNA TGTGCCAGCTCACCTACAGGGGGCTCCTACGAGCAGTACTTC.

For the CDR3, the DNA is TGTGCCAGCAGCCGCTATTTGGGGTACAATGAGCAGTTCTTC. This codes for CASSRYLGYNEQFF. The chain carries TRBV14 and TRBJ2-1; D unresolved. V was pared by 4 bases and J by 4 bases, with 11 bases between. Germline loops: CDR1 SGHDN, CDR2 FVKESK. The length of the CDR3 is 14 residues. The variable domain in full, completed from reference TRBV14 and TRBJ2-1, reads EAGVTQFPSHSVIEKGQTVTLRCDPISGHDNLYWYRRVMGKEIKFLLHFVKESKQDESGMPNNRFLAERTGGTYSTLKVQPAELEDSGVYFCASSRYLGYNEQFFGPGTRLTVL.

This clonotype has ten or more counts. The CDR3: CASSSGTGNYGYTF. CDR3 DNA: TGTGCCAGCAGCTCCGGGACAGGCAACTATGGCTACACCTTC. This sequence joins TRBV7-9 and TRBJ1-2; 8 bases map to TRBD1. Germline CDR1 SEHNR, CDR2 FQNEAQ (reference sequence). This CDR3 is 14 amino acids long. The trim removed 4 bases at V and 2 bases at J, leaving 3 bases unmatched. The variable domain in full, with the rest retrieved from reference TRBV7-9 and TRBJ1-2, is DTGVSQNPRHKITKRGQNVTFRCDPISEHNRLYWYRQTLGQGPEFLTYFQNEAQLEKSRLLSDRFSAERPKGSFSTLEIQRTEQGDSAMYLCASSSGTGNYGYTFGSGTRLTVV.

Only a few counts were recorded for this clonotype. This chain joins TRBV9 and TRBJ1-6, with D possibly matching TRBD1 (6 bases). V was cut by 4 bases and J by 3 bases, with 11 bases left in between. Germline CDR1 SGDLS, CDR2 YYNGEE. The CDR3 consists of 15 residues. The CDR3 region is CASSPPGDYNSPLHF. DNA of the CDR3: TGTGCCAGCAGCCCTCCAGGGGACTATAATTCACCCCTCCACTTT.

The rearrangement joins TRBV4-1 to TRBJ2-2, with a weak D call TRBD2 (5 bases). Germline lookup yields CDR1 MGHRA and CDR2 YSYEKL. Deletions cut 2 bases from V and 2 bases from J, with 15 bases between. The CDR3 runs 17 residues. The CDR3 sequence is CASSQNLAKRNTGELFF. The CDR3 bases are TGCGCCAGCAGCCAAAACCTAGCCAAGAGAAACACCGGGGAGCTGTTTTTT.

The J gene is TRBJ1-2, the V gene TRBV9; D is unresolved. V lost 3 bases, J lost 8 bases, and 11 bases lay in between. The CDR3 runs to 12 residues. Germline CDR1 and CDR2: SGDLS and YYNGEE. The CDR3 here is CASSARPGGYTF. The DNA of the CDR3 is TGTGCCAGCAGCGCCCGTCCCGGGGGCTACACCTTC.

In this sample, this clonotype turned up many times. The genes are TRBV11-1 and TRBJ2-4; D is undetermined. Germline CDR1 SGHAT, CDR2 FQDESV (reference sequence). The V gene lost 1 base and the J gene lost 0 bases, with 4 bases spanning the gap. This CDR3 spans 14 amino acids. This CDR3 is CASSLGVAKNIQYF. The CDR3 nucleotides are TGTGCCAGCAGCTTAGGGGTAGCCAAAAACATTCAGTACTTC.

The J gene is TRBJ1-2, the V gene TRBV7-2; TRBD1 aligns across 9 bases. V lost 5 bases to trimming and J lost 8 bases; unmatched junction nucleotides: 9. The CDR3 consists of 14 residues. Germline V CDR1 and CDR2: SGHTA, FQGNSA. CDR3 residues: CASSPQGQGYGYTF. CDR3 in DNA: TGTGCCAGCAGCCCTCAAGGACAGGGGTACGGCTACACCTTC.

The V gene is TRBV20-1, the J gene TRBJ2-1; D is uncertain. The CDR3 is made up of 16 amino acids. CDR1 DFQATT and CDR2 SNEGSKA come from the germline V gene (reference sequence). Trimming cost V 0 bases and J 5 bases, with 17 bases left between them. CDR3 amino acids: CSARDPSLGLNNEQFF. The CDR3 nucleotides are TGCAGTGCTAGAGATCCATCACTGGGCCTAAACAATGAGCAGTTCTTC.

Only a few counts were recorded for this clonotype. This sequence joins TRBV21-1 and TRBJ2-5. TRBV21-1 is listed as a pseudogene. The CDR3 covers 13 residues. The CDR3 DNA sequence: TGTGCCAGCAGCAACGAGAGCCGAGAGACCCAGTACTTC. It encodes CASSNESRETQYF.

This clonotype was detected a few times. The CDR3 nucleotides are TGTGCCAGCAGTTCCAGACAGGGAGTAATCAAGCCCCAGCATTTT. Its protein product is CASSSRQGVIKPQHF. The chain recombines TRBV28 with TRBJ1-5; TRBD1 agrees at 7 bases. Per germline, CDR1 MDHEN and CDR2 SYDVKM. V dropped 4 bases and J dropped 8; count of bases not matched to a gene: 11. The CDR3 has 15 amino acids.

This clonotype was detected only a few times. The chain carries TRBV20-1 and TRBJ2-3, with TRBD2 matching over 7 bases. CDR1 and CDR2 (germline): DFQATT, SNEGSKA (reference sequence). Trimming took 6 bases from V and 6 from J; bases not matched to a gene: 9. This CDR3 has 13 residues. The CDR3 DNA is TGCAGTGCGTCACTAGCGTTCATGGATACGCAGTATTTT. Amino acids: CSASLAFMDTQYF.

V and J are TRBV12-3 or TRBV12-4 and TRBJ1-2; D is undetermined. The CDR3 sequence is 16 residues long. Trimming stripped 0 bases from V and 2 bases from J, with 13 bases between. The CDR3 DNA follows: TGTGCCAGCAGTTTAGCGCGAGGGCTGGGAAACTATGGCTACACCTTC. This sequence encodes CASSLARGLGNYGYTF.

The J gene is TRBJ1-6, the V gene TRBV4-1; 11 nucleotides match TRBD1. CDR1 is MGHRA, CDR2 YSYEKL, per germline. This CDR3 is 16 amino acids long. After removal of 3 bases from V and 8 bases from J, the junction contained 6 bases not matched to a gene. The CDR3 bases are TGCGCCAGCAGCCACCAAGGACAGGGGGCGGATTCACCCCTCCACTTT. Translating it yields CASSHQGQGADSPLHF.

The chain uses TRBV20-1 and TRBJ1-2; 8 bases are a match to TRBD1. CDR3 length: 15 residues. The trim removed 2 bases at V and 4 bases at J, leaving 9 bases unmatched. The germline V gene encodes CDR1 DFQATT and CDR2 SNEGSKA (reference sequence). The CDR3 loop is CSARLGDRTIYGYTF. The CDR3 DNA reads as TGCAGTGCTAGACTGGGGGACAGGACCATCTATGGCTACACCTTC.